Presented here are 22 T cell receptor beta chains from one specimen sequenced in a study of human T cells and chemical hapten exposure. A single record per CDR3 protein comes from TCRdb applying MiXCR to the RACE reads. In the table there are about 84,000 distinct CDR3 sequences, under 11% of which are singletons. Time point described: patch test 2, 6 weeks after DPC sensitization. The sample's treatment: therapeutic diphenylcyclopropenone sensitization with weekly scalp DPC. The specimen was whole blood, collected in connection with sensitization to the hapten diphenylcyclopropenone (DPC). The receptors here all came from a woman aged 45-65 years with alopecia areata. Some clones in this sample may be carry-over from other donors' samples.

The CDR3 sequence: CASSHRTGHYEQYF. The DNA of the CDR3 is TGTGCCAGCAGCCACCGGACAGGACACTACGAGCAGTACTTC. This chain connects TRBV28 to TRBJ2-7; 7 positions agree with TRBD1. After removal of 6 bases from V and 3 bases from J, the junction contained 8 bases not matched to a gene. Germline CDR1 is MDHEN and CDR2 is SYDVKM. The CDR3 is made up of 14 amino acids. Filled out from reference TRBV28 and TRBJ2-7, the complete variable domain reads DVKVTQSSRYLVKRTGEKVFLECVQDMDHENMFWYRQDPGLGLRLIYFSYDVKMKEKGDIPEGYSVSREKKERFSLILESASTNQTSMYLCASSHRTGHYEQYFGPGTRLTVT.

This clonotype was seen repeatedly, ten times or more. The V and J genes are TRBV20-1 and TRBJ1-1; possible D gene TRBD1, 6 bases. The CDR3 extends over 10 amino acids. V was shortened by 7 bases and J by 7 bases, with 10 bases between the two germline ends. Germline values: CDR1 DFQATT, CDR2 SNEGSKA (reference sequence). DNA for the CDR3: TGCAGTGTTAGGGGGGTTGAAGCTTTCTTT. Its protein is CSVRGVEAFF.

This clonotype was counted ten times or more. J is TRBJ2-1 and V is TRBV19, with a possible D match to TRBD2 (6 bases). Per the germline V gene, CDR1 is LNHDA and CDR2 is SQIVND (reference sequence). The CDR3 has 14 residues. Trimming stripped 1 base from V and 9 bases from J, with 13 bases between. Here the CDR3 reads CASSIVAREVEQFF. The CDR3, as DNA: TGTGCCAGTAGTATAGTAGCCAGGGAGGTTGAGCAGTTCTTC.

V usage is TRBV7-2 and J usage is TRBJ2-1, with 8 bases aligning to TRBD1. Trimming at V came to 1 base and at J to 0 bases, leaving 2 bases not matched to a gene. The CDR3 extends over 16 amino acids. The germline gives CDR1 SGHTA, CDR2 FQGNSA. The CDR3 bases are TGTGCCAGCAGCTTAGGGACAGGGAACTCCTACAATGAGCAGTTCTTC. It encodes CASSLGTGNSYNEQFF.

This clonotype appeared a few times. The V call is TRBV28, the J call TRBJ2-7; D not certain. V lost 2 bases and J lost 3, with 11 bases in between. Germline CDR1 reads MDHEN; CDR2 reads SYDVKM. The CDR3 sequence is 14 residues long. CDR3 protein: CASSLTGQNYEQYF. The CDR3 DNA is TGTGCCAGCAGTTTAACCGGCCAAAACTACGAGCAGTACTTC.

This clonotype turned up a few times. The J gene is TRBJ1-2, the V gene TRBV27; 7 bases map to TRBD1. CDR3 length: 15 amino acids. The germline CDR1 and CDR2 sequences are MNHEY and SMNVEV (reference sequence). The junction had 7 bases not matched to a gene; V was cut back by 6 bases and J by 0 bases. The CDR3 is CASRRQDRPNYGYTF. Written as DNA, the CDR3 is TGTGCCAGCAGACGACAGGACAGGCCTAACTATGGCTACACCTTC.

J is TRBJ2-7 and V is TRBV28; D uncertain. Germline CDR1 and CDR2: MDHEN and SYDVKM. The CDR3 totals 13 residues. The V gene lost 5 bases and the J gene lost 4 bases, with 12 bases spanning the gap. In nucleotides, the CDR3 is TGTGCCAGCAGTCGATCCCCGAAATACGAGCAGTACTTC. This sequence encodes CASSRSPKYEQYF.

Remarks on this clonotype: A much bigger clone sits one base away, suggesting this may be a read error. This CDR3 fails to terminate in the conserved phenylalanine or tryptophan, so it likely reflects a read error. CDR3 in DNA: TGCGCCAGCAGCTTGACAGGGGGCGACTCCTACGAGCAGTACTAC. As protein: CASSLTGGDSYEQYY. The chain has TRBV5-1 and TRBJ2-7, with 9 bases aligning to TRBD1. With V trimmed by 1 base and J by 0 bases, 2 bases remained unmatched. This CDR3 comprises 15 residues. Germline CDR1 reads SGHRS; CDR2 reads YFSETQ.

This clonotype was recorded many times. CDR3 protein: CASSLGTSSYEQYF. CDR3 coding DNA: TGTGCCAGCAGCTTAGGGACCAGCTCCTACGAGCAGTACTTC. The V gene is TRBV7-9, the J gene TRBJ2-7; D unresolved. Germline CDR1 SEHNR, CDR2 FQNEAQ (reference sequence). The CDR3 is 14 amino acids. Trimming stripped 1 base from V and 0 bases from J, with 7 bases between.

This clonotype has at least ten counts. DNA of the CDR3: TGCAGCGTTGGGGAGACCCAGTACTTC. It codes for CSVGETQYF. The chain joins TRBV29-1 to TRBJ2-5, with D unresolved. The CDR3 runs 9 residues. Germline-derived CDR1 and CDR2 are SQVTM and ANQGSEA. Trimming stripped 4 bases from V and 5 bases from J, with 2 bases between.

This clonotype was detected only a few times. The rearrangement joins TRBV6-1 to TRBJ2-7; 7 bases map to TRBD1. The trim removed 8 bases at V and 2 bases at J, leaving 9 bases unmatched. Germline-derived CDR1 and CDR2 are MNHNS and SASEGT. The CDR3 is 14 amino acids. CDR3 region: CASQRQGPPYEQYF. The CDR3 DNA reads TGTGCCAGCCAACGACAGGGTCCTCCCTACGAGCAGTACTTC.

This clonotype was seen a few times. The CDR3 reads CASSLDRGVDEQYF. For the CDR3, the DNA is TGCGCCAGCAGCTTGGACAGGGGCGTCGACGAGCAGTACTTC. The chain employs TRBV5-1 and TRBJ2-7; 7 bases map to TRBD1. This CDR3 comprises 14 residues. CDR1 is SGHRS and CDR2 is YFSETQ in the germline V gene. Germline trimming cut 0 bases from V and 5 bases from J; bases unmatched to any gene: 5. Based on the CDR3 plus reference TRBV5-1 and TRBJ2-7, the full variable domain is KAGVTQTPRYLIKTRGQQVTLSCSPISGHRSVSWYQQTPGQGLQFLFEYFSETQRNKGNFPGRFSGRQFSNSRSEMNVSTLELGDSALYLCASSLDRGVDEQYFGPGTRLTVT.

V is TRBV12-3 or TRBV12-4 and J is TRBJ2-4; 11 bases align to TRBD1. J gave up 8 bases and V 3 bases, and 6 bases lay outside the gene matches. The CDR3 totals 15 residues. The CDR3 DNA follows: TGTGCCAGCAGTTTCCGGACAGGGGGCAGTGACATTCAGTACTTC. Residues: CASSFRTGGSDIQYF.

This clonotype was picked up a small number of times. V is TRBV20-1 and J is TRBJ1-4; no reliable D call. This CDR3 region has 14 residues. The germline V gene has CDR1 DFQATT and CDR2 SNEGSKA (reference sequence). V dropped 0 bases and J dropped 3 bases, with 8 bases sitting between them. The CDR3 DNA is TGCAGTGCTAGAGAGTGGGCCCCTAATGAAAAACTGTTTTTT. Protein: CSAREWAPNEKLFF.

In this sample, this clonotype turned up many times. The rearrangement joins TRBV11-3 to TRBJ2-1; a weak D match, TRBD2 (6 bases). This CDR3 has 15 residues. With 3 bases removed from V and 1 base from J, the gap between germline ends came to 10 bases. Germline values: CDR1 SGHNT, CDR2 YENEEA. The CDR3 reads CASSFVGRSYNEQFF. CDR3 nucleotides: TGTGCCAGCAGCTTCGTGGGGAGGTCCTACAATGAGCAGTTCTTC. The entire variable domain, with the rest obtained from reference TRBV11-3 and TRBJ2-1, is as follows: EAGVVQSPRYKIIEKKQPVAFWCNPISGHNTLYWYLQNLGQGPELLIRYENEEAVDDSQLPKDRFSAERLKGVDSTLKIQPAELGDSAVYLCASSFVGRSYNEQFFGPGTRLTVL.

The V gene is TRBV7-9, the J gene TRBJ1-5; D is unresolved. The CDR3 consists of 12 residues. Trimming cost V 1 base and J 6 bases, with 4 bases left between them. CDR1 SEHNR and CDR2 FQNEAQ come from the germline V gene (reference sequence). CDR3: CASSLGTQPQHF. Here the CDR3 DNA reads TGTGCCAGCAGCTTAGGGACTCAGCCCCAGCATTTT.

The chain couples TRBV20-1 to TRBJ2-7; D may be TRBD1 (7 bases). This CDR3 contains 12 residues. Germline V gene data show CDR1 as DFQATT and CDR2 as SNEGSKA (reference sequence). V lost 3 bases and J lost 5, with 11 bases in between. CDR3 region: CSARRDSHEQYF. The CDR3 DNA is TGCAGTGCTAGGCGGGACAGCCACGAGCAGTACTTC.

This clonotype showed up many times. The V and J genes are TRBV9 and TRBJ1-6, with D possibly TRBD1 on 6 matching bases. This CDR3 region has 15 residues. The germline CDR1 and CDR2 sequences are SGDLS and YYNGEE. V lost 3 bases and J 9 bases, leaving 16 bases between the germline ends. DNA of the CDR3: TGTGCCAGCAGCGCCTCAACAGGGTCCGGTTCACCCCTCCACTTT. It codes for CASSASTGSGSPLHF.

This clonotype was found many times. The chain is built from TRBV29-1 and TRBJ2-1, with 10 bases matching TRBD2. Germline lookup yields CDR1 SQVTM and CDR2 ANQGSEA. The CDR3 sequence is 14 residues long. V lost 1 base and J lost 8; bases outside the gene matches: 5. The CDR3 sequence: CSVEGAGGVDEQFF. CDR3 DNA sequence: TGCAGCGTTGAAGGAGCGGGAGGGGTAGATGAGCAGTTCTTC.

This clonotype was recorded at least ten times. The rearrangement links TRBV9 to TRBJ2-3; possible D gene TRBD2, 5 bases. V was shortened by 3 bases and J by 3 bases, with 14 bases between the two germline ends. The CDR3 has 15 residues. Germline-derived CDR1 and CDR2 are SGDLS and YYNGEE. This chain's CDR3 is CASSGGSPGTDTQYF. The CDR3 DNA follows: TGTGCCAGCAGCGGAGGGTCCCCGGGGACAGATACGCAGTATTTT.

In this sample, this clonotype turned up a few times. CDR3 region: CASRDTETQYF. In nucleotides, the CDR3 is TGTGCCAGCAGGGACACGGAGACGCAGTATTTT. J is TRBJ2-3 and V is TRBV28; a possible D gene is TRBD1 (5 bases). This CDR3 region has 11 residues. The V gene lost 6 bases and the J gene lost 9 bases, with 10 bases spanning the gap. Germline V gives CDR1 MDHEN, CDR2 SYDVKM. Based on the CDR3 plus reference TRBV28 and TRBJ2-3, the full variable domain is DVKVTQSSRYLVKRTGEKVFLECVQDMDHENMFWYRQDPGLGLRLIYFSYDVKMKEKGDIPEGYSVSREKKERFSLILESASTNQTSMYLCASRDTETQYFGPGTRLTVL.

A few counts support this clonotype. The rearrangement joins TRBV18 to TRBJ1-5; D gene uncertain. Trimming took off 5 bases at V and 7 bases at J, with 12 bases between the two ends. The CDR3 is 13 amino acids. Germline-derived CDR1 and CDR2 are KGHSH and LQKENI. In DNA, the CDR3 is TGTGCCAGCTCAGGAGATCAATCCCAGCCCCAGCATTTT. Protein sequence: CASSGDQSQPQHF. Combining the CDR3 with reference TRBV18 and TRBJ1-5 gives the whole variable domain NAGVMQNPRHLVRRRGQEARLRCSPMKGHSHVYWYRQLPEEGLKFMVYLQKENIIDESGMPKERFSAEFPKEGPSILRIQQVVRGDSAAYFCASSGDQSQPQHFGDGTRLSIL.